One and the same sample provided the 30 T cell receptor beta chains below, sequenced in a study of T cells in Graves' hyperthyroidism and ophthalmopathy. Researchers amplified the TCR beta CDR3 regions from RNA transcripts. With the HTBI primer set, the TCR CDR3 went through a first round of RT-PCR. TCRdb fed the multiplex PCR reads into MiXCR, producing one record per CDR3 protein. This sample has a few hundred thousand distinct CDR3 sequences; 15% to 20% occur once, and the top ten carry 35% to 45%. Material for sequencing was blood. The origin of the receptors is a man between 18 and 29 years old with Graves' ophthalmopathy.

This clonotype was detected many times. CDR3 DNA sequence: TGTGCCAGCAGGACTTCGGTGGAGTACTACGAGCAGTACTTC. Residues: CASRTSVEYYEQYF. V usage is TRBV28 and J usage is TRBJ2-7; D not resolved. Trimming left V 6 bases short and J 3 bases short, with 15 bases between. Per the germline V gene, CDR1 is MDHEN and CDR2 is SYDVKM. The CDR3 totals 14 residues.

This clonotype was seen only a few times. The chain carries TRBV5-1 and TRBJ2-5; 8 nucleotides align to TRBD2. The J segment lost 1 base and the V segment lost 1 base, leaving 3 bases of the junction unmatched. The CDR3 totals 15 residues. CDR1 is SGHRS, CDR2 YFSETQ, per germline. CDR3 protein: CASSLYSGAQETQYF. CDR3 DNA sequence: TGCGCCAGCAGCTTGTATAGCGGGGCCCAAGAGACCCAGTACTTC.

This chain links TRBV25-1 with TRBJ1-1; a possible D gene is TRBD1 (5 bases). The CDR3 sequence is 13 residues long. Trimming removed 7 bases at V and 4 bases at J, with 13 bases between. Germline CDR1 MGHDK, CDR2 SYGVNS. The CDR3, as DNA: TGTGCCAGCAAGGGTCGGGGGGGCACTGAAGCTTTCTTT. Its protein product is CASKGRGGTEAFF.

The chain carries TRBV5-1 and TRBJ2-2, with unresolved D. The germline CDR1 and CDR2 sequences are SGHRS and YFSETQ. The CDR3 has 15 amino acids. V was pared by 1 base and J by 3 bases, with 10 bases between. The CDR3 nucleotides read TGCGCCAGCAGCTTGAGGCTAGAAGACACCGGGGAGCTGTTTTTT. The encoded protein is CASSLRLEDTGELFF.

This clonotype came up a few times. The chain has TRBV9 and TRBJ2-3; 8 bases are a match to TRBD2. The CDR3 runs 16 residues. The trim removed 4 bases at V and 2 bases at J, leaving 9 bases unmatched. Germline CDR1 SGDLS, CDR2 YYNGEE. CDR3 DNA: TGTGCCAGCAGCTTTGTAGCGGGGATCCCCACAGATACGCAGTATTTT. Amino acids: CASSFVAGIPTDTQYF.

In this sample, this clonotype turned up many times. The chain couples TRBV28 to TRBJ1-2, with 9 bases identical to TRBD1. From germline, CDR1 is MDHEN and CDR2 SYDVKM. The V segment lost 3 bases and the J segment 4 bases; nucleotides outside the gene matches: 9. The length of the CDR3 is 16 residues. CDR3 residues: CASSLLPGTGTYGYTF. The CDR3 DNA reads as TGTGCCAGCAGTTTGCTCCCCGGGACAGGGACCTATGGCTACACCTTC.

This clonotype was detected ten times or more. For the CDR3, the DNA is TGTGCCAGCTCACCCGACAGCGCTGAAGCTTTCTTT. It yields the protein CASSPDSAEAFF. The V gene is TRBV18, the J gene TRBJ1-1; D is possibly TRBD1 (5 bases). Per the germline V gene, CDR1 is KGHSH and CDR2 is LQKENI. Trimming left V 3 bases short and J 6 bases short, with 8 bases between. This CDR3 is 12 amino acids long.

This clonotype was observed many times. CDR3 bases: TGTGCCAGCAGTTCATACACAGACAGGGGCTCCTACGAGCAGTACTTC. It specifies CASSSYTDRGSYEQYF. The chain is built from TRBV27 and TRBJ2-7, with 8 bases identical to TRBD1. Unmatched junction bases numbered 8, after V lost 4 bases and J lost 0 bases. The CDR3 runs to 16 residues. CDR1 MNHEY and CDR2 SMNVEV come from the germline V gene (reference sequence).

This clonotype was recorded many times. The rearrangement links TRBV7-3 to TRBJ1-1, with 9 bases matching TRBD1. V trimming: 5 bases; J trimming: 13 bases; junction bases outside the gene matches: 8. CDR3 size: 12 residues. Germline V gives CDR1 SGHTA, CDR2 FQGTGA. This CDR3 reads CASSRGQGDVFF. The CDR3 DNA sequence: TGTGCCAGCAGCCGGGGACAGGGAGATGTTTTCTTT.

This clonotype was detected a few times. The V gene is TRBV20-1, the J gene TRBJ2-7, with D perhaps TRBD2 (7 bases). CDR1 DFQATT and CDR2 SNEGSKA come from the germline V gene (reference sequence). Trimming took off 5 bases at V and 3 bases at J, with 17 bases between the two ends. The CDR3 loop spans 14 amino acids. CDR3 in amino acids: CSAEGGDGFYEQYF. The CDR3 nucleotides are TGCAGTGCTGAAGGGGGGGACGGCTTCTACGAGCAGTACTTC.

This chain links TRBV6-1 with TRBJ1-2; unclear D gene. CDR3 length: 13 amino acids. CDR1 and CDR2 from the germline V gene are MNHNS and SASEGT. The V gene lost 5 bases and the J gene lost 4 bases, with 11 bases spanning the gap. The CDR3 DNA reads TGTGCCAGCAGTTCCCCGTTTGGCTATGGCTACACCTTC. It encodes CASSSPFGYGYTF.

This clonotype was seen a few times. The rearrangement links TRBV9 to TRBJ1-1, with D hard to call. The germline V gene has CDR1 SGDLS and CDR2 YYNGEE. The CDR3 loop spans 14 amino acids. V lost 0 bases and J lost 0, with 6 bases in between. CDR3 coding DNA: TGTGCCAGCAGCGTAGGAAACGTGAACACTGAAGCTTTCTTT. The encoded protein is CASSVGNVNTEAFF.

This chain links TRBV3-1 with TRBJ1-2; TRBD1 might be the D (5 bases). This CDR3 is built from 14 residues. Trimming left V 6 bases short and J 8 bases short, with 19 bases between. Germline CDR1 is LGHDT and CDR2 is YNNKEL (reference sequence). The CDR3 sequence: CASSGHLRTKGYTF. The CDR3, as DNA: TGTGCCAGCAGTGGACACCTCCGAACGAAAGGCTACACCTTC. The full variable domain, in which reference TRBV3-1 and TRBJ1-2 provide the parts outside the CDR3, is DTAVSQTPKYLVTQMGNDKSIKCEQNLGHDTMYWYKQDSKKFLKIMFSYNNKELIINETVPNRFSPKSPDKAHLNLHINSLELGDSAVYFCASSGHLRTKGYTFGSGTRLTVV.

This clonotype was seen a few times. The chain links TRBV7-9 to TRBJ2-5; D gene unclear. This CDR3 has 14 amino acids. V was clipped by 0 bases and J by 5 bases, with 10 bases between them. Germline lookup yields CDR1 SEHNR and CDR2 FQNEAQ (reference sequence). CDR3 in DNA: TGTGCCAGCAGCTTAGCGCAGGTGGGGGAGACCCAGTACTTC. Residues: CASSLAQVGETQYF. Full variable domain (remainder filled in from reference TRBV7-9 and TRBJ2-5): DTGVSQNPRHKITKRGQNVTFRCDPISEHNRLYWYRQTLGQGPEFLTYFQNEAQLEKSRLLSDRFSAERPKGSFSTLEIQRTEQGDSAMYLCASSLAQVGETQYFGPGTRLLVL.

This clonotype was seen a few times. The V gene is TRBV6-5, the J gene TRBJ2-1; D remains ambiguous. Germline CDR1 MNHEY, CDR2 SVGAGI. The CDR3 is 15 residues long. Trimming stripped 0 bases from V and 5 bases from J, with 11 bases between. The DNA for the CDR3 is TGTGCCAGCAGTTACTCGACTCTACGAGACAATGAGCAGTTCTTC. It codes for CASSYSTLRDNEQFF.

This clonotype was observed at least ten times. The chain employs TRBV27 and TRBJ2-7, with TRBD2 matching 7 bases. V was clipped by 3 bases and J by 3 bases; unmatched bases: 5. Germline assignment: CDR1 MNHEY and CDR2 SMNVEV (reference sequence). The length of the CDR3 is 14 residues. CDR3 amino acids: CASSLGGTLYEQYF. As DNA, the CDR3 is TGTGCCAGCAGTTTGGGGGGGACCCTCTACGAGCAGTACTTC.

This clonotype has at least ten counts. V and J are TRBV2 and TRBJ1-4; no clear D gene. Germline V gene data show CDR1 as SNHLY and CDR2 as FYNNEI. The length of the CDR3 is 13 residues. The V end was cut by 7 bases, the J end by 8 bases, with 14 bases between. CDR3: CASIGSEGEKLFF. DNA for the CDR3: TGTGCCAGCATAGGCTCTGAGGGAGAAAAACTGTTTTTT.

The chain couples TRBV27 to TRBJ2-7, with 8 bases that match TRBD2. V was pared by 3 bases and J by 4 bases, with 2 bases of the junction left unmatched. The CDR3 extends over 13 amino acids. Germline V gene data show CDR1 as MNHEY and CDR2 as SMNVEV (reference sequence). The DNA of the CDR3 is TGTGCCAGCAGTTTTCAGCGGGGGTACGAGCAGTACTTC. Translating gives CASSFQRGYEQYF.

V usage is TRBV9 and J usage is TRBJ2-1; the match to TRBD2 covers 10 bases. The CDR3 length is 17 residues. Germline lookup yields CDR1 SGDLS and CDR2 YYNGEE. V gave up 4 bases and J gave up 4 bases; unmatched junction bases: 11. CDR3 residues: CASSPRGVAGGYNEQFF. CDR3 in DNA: TGTGCCAGCAGCCCGCGCGGGGTAGCGGGGGGTTACAATGAGCAGTTCTTC.

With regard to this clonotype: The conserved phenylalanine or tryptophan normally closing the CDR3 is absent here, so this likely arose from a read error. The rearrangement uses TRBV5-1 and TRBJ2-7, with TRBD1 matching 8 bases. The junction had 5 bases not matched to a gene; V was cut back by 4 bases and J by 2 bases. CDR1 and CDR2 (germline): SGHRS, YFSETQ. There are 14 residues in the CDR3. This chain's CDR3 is CASSPGTGTYEQYL. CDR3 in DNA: TGCGCCAGCAGCCCCGGGACAGGTACCTACGAGCAGTACCTC.

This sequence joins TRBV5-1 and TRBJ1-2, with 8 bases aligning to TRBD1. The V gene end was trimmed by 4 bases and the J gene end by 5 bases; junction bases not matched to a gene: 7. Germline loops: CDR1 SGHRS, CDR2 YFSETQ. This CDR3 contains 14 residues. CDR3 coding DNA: TGCGCCAGCAGCCCGCAGGGGGCAGGGTATGGCTACACCTTC. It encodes CASSPQGAGYGYTF. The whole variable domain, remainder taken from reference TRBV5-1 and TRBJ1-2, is KAGVTQTPRYLIKTRGQQVTLSCSPISGHRSVSWYQQTPGQGLQFLFEYFSETQRNKGNFPGRFSGRQFSNSRSEMNVSTLELGDSALYLCASSPQGAGYGYTFGSGTRLTVV.

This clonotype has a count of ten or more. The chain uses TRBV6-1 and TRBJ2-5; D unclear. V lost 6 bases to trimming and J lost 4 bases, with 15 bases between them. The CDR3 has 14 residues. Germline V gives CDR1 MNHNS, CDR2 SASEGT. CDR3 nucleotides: TGTGCCAGCAGCCCTCCTACCTCCCGAGAGACCCAGTACTTC. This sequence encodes CASSPPTSRETQYF.

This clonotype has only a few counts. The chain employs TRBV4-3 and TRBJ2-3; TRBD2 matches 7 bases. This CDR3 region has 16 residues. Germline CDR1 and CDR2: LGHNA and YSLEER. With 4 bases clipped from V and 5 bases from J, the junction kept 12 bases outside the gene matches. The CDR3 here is CASSRIGEGIRDTQYF. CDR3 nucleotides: TGCGCCAGCAGCCGCATAGGGGAGGGGATCAGAGATACGCAGTATTTT.

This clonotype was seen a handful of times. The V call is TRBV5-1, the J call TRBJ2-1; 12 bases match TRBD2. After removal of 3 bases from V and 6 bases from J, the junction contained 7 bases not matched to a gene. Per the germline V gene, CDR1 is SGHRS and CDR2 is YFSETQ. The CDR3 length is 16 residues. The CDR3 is CASSSPGLAGLNEQFF. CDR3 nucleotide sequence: TGCGCCAGCAGCTCGCCGGGACTAGCGGGTCTCAATGAGCAGTTCTTC.

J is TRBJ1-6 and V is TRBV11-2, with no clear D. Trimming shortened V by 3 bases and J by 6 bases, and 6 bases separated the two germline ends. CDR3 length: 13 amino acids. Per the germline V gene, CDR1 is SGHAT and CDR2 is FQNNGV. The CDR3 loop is CASSFDFNSPLHF. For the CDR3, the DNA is TGTGCCAGCAGCTTTGACTTTAATTCACCCCTCCACTTT.

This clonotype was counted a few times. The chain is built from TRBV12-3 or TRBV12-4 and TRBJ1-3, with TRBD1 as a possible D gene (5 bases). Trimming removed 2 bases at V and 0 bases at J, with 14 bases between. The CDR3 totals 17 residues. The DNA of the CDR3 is TGTGCCAGCAGTTTATCCTCCCACAGGAACTCTGGAAACACCATATATTTT. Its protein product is CASSLSSHRNSGNTIYF.

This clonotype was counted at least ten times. CDR3 loop: CASSHPGQGKQYF. The CDR3 coding sequence is TGTGCCAGCTCTCATCCGGGACAGGGAAAGCAGTACTTC. V usage is TRBV2 and J usage is TRBJ2-7; TRBD1 matches at 9 bases. Losses at the gene ends were 8 bases for V and 8 bases for J; bases not matched to a gene: 10. CDR1 is SNHLY, CDR2 FYNNEI, per germline. The CDR3 consists of 13 residues.

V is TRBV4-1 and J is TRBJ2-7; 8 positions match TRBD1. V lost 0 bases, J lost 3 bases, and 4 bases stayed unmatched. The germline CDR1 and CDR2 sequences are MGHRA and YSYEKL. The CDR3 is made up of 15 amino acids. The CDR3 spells CASSQDRDRFYEQYF. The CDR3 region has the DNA TGCGCCAGCAGCCAAGATAGGGACAGGTTCTACGAGCAGTACTTC.

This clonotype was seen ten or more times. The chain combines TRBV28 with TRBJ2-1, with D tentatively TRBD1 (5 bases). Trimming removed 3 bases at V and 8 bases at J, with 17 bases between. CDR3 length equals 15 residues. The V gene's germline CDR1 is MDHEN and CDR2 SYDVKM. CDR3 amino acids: CASSFIQGSRDEQFF. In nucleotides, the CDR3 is TGTGCCAGCAGTTTCATCCAGGGTAGTAGGGATGAGCAGTTCTTC.

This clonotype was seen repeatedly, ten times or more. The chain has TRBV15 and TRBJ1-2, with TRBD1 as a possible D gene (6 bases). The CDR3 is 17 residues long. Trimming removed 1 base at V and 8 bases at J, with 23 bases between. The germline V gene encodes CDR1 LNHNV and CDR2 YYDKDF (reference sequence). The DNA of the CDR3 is TGTGCCACCAGCAGAGGTCGGGACAATACCGGCAGGGGCGGCTACACCTTC. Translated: CATSRGRDNTGRGGYTF.